Listed below are T cell receptor beta chains from one sample, sequenced in a study of technical replicates of blood from several donors. Using immunoSEQ multiplex PCR, the repertoire was profiled, and TCRdb retains in-frame clones only, with some absent. The sample lists approximately 76,000 clones, 95% to 98% seen once, with approximately 0.2% in the top ten. Input material: T cells isolated from PBMCs. These receptors all come from a human donor in good health. Both conserved end residues are part of each CDR3. A D gene is named only where the DNA matches it firmly. Clone size is stated in some rows and not others, as once, few, many or a class when expanded.

V gene,D gene,CDR3 length,clone size,J gene,CDR3 protein,CDR3 DNA
TRBV4-2,TRBD2,17,.,TRBJ2-1,CASSQDVSGRSYNEQFF,TGTGCCAGCAGCCAAGATGTTAGCGGGAGGTCCTACAATGAGCAGTTCTTC
TRBV4-1,.,16,.,TRBJ1-2,CASSQDLSNLSYGYTF,TGCGCCAGCAGCCAAGATCTCTCGAATCTAAGCTATGGCTACACCTTC
TRBV10-3,TRBD2,14,.,TRBJ2-7,CAISLAGESYEQYF,TGTGCCATCAGTCTGGCGGGGGAATCCTACGAGCAGTACTTC
TRBV29-1,.,13,once,TRBJ2-1,CSVEGDIPNEQFF,TGCAGCGTTGAAGGGGACATCCCCAATGAGCAGTTCTTC
TRBV19,TRBD2,14,.,TRBJ2-5,CASSARLADKTQYF,TGTGCCAGTAGCGCCAGACTAGCGGATAAGACCCAGTACTTC
TRBV2,.,17,.,TRBJ2-4,CASSESQGRGAKNIQYF,TGTGCCAGCAGTGAATCACAGGGACGGGGAGCCAAAAACATTCAGTACTTC
TRBV5-6,TRBD2,14,.,TRBJ2-7,CASRFGLAGPEQYF,TGTGCCAGCAGGTTCGGACTAGCGGGGCCCGAGCAGTACTTC
TRBV7-9,.,15,.,TRBJ1-4,CASSLGAATNEKLFF,TGTGCCAGCAGCTTGGGGGCGGCAACTAATGAAAAACTGTTTTTT
TRBV9,TRBD1,16,.,TRBJ2-7,CASSATLGGRAYEQYF,TGTGCCAGCAGCGCCACGCTAGGGGGCAGGGCCTACGAGCAGTACTTC
TRBV11-2,.,13,.,TRBJ2-1,CASSFDRYNEQFF,TGTGCCAGCAGCTTTGACAGGTACAATGAGCAGTTCTTC
TRBV9,.,14,once,TRBJ1-5,CASSTDSPGQPQHF,TGTGCCAGCAGCACCGATTCCCCCGGGCAGCCCCAGCATTTT
TRBV2,TRBD1,15,.,TRBJ1-5,CASSELGGGNQPQHF,TGTGCCAGCAGTGAACTAGGGGGCGGCAATCAGCCCCAGCATTTT
TRBV30,TRBD1,14,.,TRBJ1-2,CAWSVSGGFQGYTF,TGTGCCTGGAGTGTTTCAGGGGGCTTCCAGGGCTACACCTTC
TRBV7-6,.,17,.,TRBJ2-7,CASSSRPPRGGAHEQYF,TGTGCCAGCAGCTCCCGCCCCCCCCGAGGTGGAGCACACGAGCAGTACTTC
TRBV15,.,15,.,TRBJ2-5,CATSRNRVGQETQYF,TGTGCCACCAGCAGAAACAGGGTGGGGCAAGAGACCCAGTACTTC
TRBV4-1,.,15,.,TRBJ1-5,CASSHRASTERAQHF,TGCGCCAGCAGCCACAGGGCCAGCACCGAGCGAGCCCAGCATTTT
TRBV30,TRBD1,17,.,TRBJ1-1,CAWSALEGAQGFAEAFF,TGTGCCTGGAGCGCCTTGGAGGGGGCGCAGGGTTTCGCTGAAGCTTTCTTT
TRBV19,TRBD2,16,.,TRBJ2-3,CASGAGAHPRTDTQYF,TGTGCCAGTGGAGCGGGAGCCCACCCCCGGACAGATACGCAGTATTTT
TRBV5-1,TRBD2,11,.,TRBJ2-7,CASKTSTEQYF,TGCGCCAGCAAGACTAGCACCGAGCAGTACTTC
TRBV11-2,.,13,.,TRBJ1-1,CASSFSLNTEAFF,TGTGCCAGCAGCTTTTCTCTGAACACTGAAGCTTTCTTT
TRBV21-1,.,16,.,TRBJ1-1,CASSKKGKRAGCGAFF,TGTGCCAGCAGCAAAAAGGGGAAAAGGGCGGGGTGCGGAGCTTTCTTT
TRBV11-2,TRBD1,15,.,TRBJ1-2,CASSSEDRVRHGYTF,TGTGCCAGCAGCTCCGAGGACAGGGTACGGCACGGCTACACCTTC
TRBV29-1,TRBD2,16,.,TRBJ2-7,CSVLIAGVFQSYEQYF,TGCAGCGTTTTGATTGCGGGGGTATTCCAATCCTACGAGCAGTACTTC
TRBV6-6,TRBD1,11,.,TRBJ1-1,CARTGGTEAFF,TGTGCCAGGACAGGGGGCACTGAAGCTTTCTTT
TRBV7-2,.,14,.,TRBJ2-4,CASSFAGTKNIQYF,TGTGCCAGCAGCTTCGCAGGGACCAAAAACATTCAGTACTTC
TRBV10-3,TRBD1,14,.,TRBJ1-2,CAITKTGMDYGYTF,TGTGCCATCACCAAGACAGGGATGGACTATGGCTACACCTTC
TRBV6-1,TRBD2,14,.,TRBJ2-1,CAVRAGAILNEQFF,TGTGCCGTTAGGGCGGGAGCGATCCTCAATGAGCAGTTCTTC
TRBV4-1,.,13,.,TRBJ2-7,CASSPTGIYEQYF,TGCGCCAGCAGCCCTACAGGGATCTACGAGCAGTACTTC
TRBV19,.,18,.,TRBJ1-5,CASSDARGGVDRDQPQHF,TGTGCCAGTAGTGACGCCCGGGGGGGTGTAGATAGGGATCAGCCCCAGCATTTT
TRBV6-5,.,15,.,TRBJ2-2,CASRRDGLNTGELFF,TGTGCCAGCAGACGAGACGGACTGAACACCGGGGAGCTGTTTTTT
TRBV2,.,12,.,TRBJ2-7,CAGGGTGMWQYF,TGTGCCGGAGGAGGAACTGGGATGTGGCAGTACTTC
TRBV7-9,.,14,.,TRBJ1-2,CASSRSEGGYGYTF,TGTGCCAGCAGCCGGAGCGAAGGAGGATATGGCTACACCTTC
TRBV20-1,.,11,.,TRBJ2-7,CSGGRNRQQYF,TGCAGTGGTGGGAGAAACCGCCAGCAGTACTTC
TRBV4-1,.,16,once,TRBJ2-3,CASRDAYRRATDTQYF,TGCGCCAGCAGAGACGCTTATCGGCGGGCCACAGATACGCAGTATTTT
TRBV5-1,TRBD1,13,once,TRBJ2-7,CASAQGARNEQYF,TGCGCCAGCGCACAGGGGGCCCGAAACGAGCAGTACTTC
TRBV28,.,15,.,TRBJ2-7,CASSLWGGQGYEQYF,TGTGCCAGCAGTCTGTGGGGAGGACAAGGCTACGAGCAGTACTTC
TRBV13,TRBD1,14,.,TRBJ2-7,CASRKTGGPYEQYF,TGTGCCAGCAGAAAGACAGGGGGGCCCTACGAGCAGTACTTC
TRBV15,.,15,.,TRBJ2-5,CATSRRGEPGETQYF,TGTGCCACCAGCAGAAGGGGCGAACCGGGAGAGACCCAGTACTTC
TRBV2,.,13,.,TRBJ1-5,CASSGEEVQPQHF,TGTGCCAGCAGTGGGGAGGAGGTACAGCCCCAGCATTTT
TRBV27,.,13,.,TRBJ1-1,CASSFYPGEEAFF,TGTGCCAGCAGTTTTTATCCAGGCGAGGAAGCTTTCTTT
TRBV6-5,TRBD1,15,.,TRBJ1-3,CASSYSAQGANTIYF,TGTGCCAGCAGTTACTCGGCGCAGGGGGCCAACACCATATATTTT
TRBV5-4,.,16,.,TRBJ1-2,CASSQYTTAGIEGYTF,TGTGCCAGCAGCCAATATACAACAGCGGGGATAGAGGGCTACACCTTC
TRBV27,TRBD1,15,.,TRBJ1-6,CASSSGQGDNSPLHF,TGTGCCAGCAGTTCGGGACAGGGGGATAATTCACCCCTCCACTTT
TRBV19,TRBD1,16,.,TRBJ1-2,CASSTTPDRAGYGYTF,TGTGCCAGTAGTACCACGCCGGACAGGGCAGGCTATGGCTACACCTTC